One and the same sample provided the 15 T cell receptor beta chains below, sequenced in a study of radiotherapy plus CTLA-4 blockade in lung cancer. Profiled with immunoSEQ multiplex PCR; TCRdb holds only in-frame clones, not every one. This sample has about 51,000 clones; 77% occur once, and the top ten carry over 2%. This material consisted of peripheral blood, taken from a patient treated with radiotherapy plus ipilimumab. The receptors were gathered from a human donor with non-small cell lung cancer whose response to radiotherapy plus ipilimumab could not be evaluated.

V is TRBV27 and J is TRBJ1-4; the D is unclear. V lost 6 bases and J 2 bases, leaving 13 bases between the germline ends. Germline CDR1 MNHEY, CDR2 SMNVEV (reference sequence). This CDR3 contains 15 residues. The CDR3 here is CASSYRWSTNEKLFF. The CDR3 coding sequence is TGTGCCAGCAGCTACCGATGGAGTACTAATGAAAAACTGTTTTTT. The full variable domain, in which reference TRBV27 and TRBJ1-4 provide the parts outside the CDR3, is EAQVTQNPRYLITVTGKKLTVTCSQNMNHEYMSWYRQDPGLGLRQIYYSMNVEVTDKGDVPEGYKVSRKEKRNFPLILESPSPNQTSLYFCASSYRWSTNEKLFFGSGTQLSVL.

This rearrangement joins TRBV7-9 to TRBJ2-1; 9 nucleotides agree with TRBD2. Trimming at V came to 1 base and at J to 7 bases, leaving 5 bases not matched to a gene. The CDR3 is 15 residues long. Germline loops: CDR1 SEHNR, CDR2 FQNEAQ (reference sequence). The DNA of the CDR3 is TGTGCCAGCAGCTTAGAGTTAGCGGGAGTTAATGAGCAGTTCTTC. Residues: CASSLELAGVNEQFF.

V gene TRBV6-5 combines with J gene TRBJ2-7, with TRBD2 matching over 9 bases. Germline V gene lookup returns CDR1 MNHEY and CDR2 SVGAGI. The J segment lost 5 bases and the V segment lost 2 bases, leaving 7 bases of the junction unmatched. This CDR3 has 15 residues. This CDR3 is CASSYVAGAANEQYF. DNA of the CDR3: TGTGCCAGCAGTTACGTAGCGGGGGCCGCAAACGAGCAGTACTTC.

V gene TRBV11-1 combines with J gene TRBJ2-1; the match to TRBD2 covers 8 bases. CDR1 and CDR2 (germline): SGHAT, FQDESV (reference sequence). This CDR3 region has 12 residues. Trimming removed 11 bases from V and 4 bases from J; junction bases left unmatched: 4. The CDR3 spells CAVRGGYNEQFF. Here the CDR3 DNA reads TGTGCCGTACGGGGGGGGTACAATGAGCAGTTCTTC.

V usage is TRBV2 and J usage is TRBJ2-7; D remains ambiguous. V lost 6 bases, J lost 0 bases, and 12 bases lay in between. CDR1 SNHLY and CDR2 FYNNEI come from the germline V gene. The CDR3 has 14 amino acids. CDR3 in DNA: TGTGCCAGCAGCCAGTTGGCCACCTCCTACGAGCAGTACTTC. This gives the protein CASSQLATSYEQYF. The full variable domain, in which reference TRBV2 and TRBJ2-7 provide the parts outside the CDR3, is EPEVTQTPSHQVTQMGQEVILRCVPISNHLYFYWYRQILGQKVEFLVSFYNNEISEKSEIFDDQFSVERPDGSNFTLKIRSTKLEDSAMYFCASSQLATSYEQYFGPGTRLTVT.

DNA of the CDR3: TGCGCCAGCAGCCAAGATCTTCCAGGCCCCGAGCAGTTCTTC. It yields the protein CASSQDLPGPEQFF. V is TRBV4-1 and J is TRBJ2-1; no clear D gene. The V and J ends lost 0 bases and 10 bases respectively, with 13 bases between them. The CDR3 is 14 amino acids. CDR1 and CDR2 (germline): MGHRA, YSYEKL.

The V gene is TRBV5-1, the J gene TRBJ1-3; TRBD1 matches at 9 bases. Germline CDR1 is SGHRS and CDR2 is YFSETQ. The CDR3 has 13 amino acids. Trimming removed 4 bases from V and 7 bases from J; junction bases left unmatched: 3. The CDR3 DNA reads TGCGCCAGCAGCACGGGACAGGGTAACACCATATATTTT. It is translated as CASSTGQGNTIYF. The whole variable domain, remainder taken from reference TRBV5-1 and TRBJ1-3, is KAGVTQTPRYLIKTRGQQVTLSCSPISGHRSVSWYQQTPGQGLQFLFEYFSETQRNKGNFPGRFSGRQFSNSRSEMNVSTLELGDSALYLCASSTGQGNTIYFGEGSWLTVV.

The gene calls are TRBV7-8 and TRBJ2-4; the D gene is possibly TRBD1 (5 bases). This CDR3 has 14 residues. Germline V CDR1 and CDR2: SGHVS, FQNEAQ. V lost 1 base, J lost 8 bases, and 12 bases lay in between. The CDR3 DNA reads TGTGCCAGCAGCTTAGTTCCAGGGTCGGACATTCAGTACTTC. Translation gives CASSLVPGSDIQYF.

The rearrangement joins TRBV4-2 to TRBJ2-1; 7 bases map to TRBD2. CDR1 and CDR2 from the germline V gene are LGHNA and YNFKEQ. After removal of 2 bases from V and 3 bases from J, the junction contained 7 bases not matched to a gene. The CDR3 runs to 16 residues. The CDR3 sequence is CASSQNLAVRYNEQFF. The CDR3 DNA reads TGTGCCAGCAGCCAAAATCTAGCGGTTCGCTACAATGAGCAGTTCTTC.

The rearrangement links TRBV5-1 to TRBJ1-1, with 7 bases fitting TRBD1. The CDR3 contains 14 residues. With 4 bases clipped from V and 8 bases from J, the junction kept 11 bases outside the gene matches. Per the germline V gene, CDR1 is SGHRS and CDR2 is YFSETQ. CDR3 residues: CASSAYQRTGEAFF. The DNA for the CDR3 is TGCGCCAGCAGCGCATACCAGAGGACAGGAGAAGCTTTCTTT.

The chain couples TRBV7-9 to TRBJ2-3; TRBD2 is a possible D gene (6 bases). The CDR3 length is 16 residues. Trimming pared 4 bases from V and 2 bases from J, leaving 16 bases between. The germline CDR1 and CDR2 sequences are SEHNR and FQNEAQ (reference sequence). CDR3 region: CASSSPLGGLTDTQYF. In nucleotides, the CDR3 is TGTGCCAGCAGCTCCCCCCTTGGGGGACTCACAGATACGCAGTATTTT.

The chain employs TRBV6-5 and TRBJ2-5, with a tentative D call TRBD2 (6 bases). The V and J ends lost 8 bases and 4 bases respectively, with 17 bases between them. Germline values: CDR1 MNHEY, CDR2 SVGAGI. The CDR3 has 14 amino acids. The CDR3 DNA follows: TGTGCCAGCGAGGAACGGAGGGGAGGAGAGACCCAGTACTTC. Its translation: CASEERRGGETQYF.

In DNA, the CDR3 is TGTGCCAGCAGCGTAGGACTCACAGATACGCAGTATTTT. Protein product: CASSVGLTDTQYF. This chain uses TRBV9 with TRBJ2-3; D not certain. Germline CDR1 and CDR2: SGDLS and YYNGEE. The CDR3 is 13 amino acids. Trimming removed 0 bases at V and 2 bases at J, with 4 bases between. Drawing the rest from reference TRBV9 and TRBJ2-3, the complete variable domain is DSGVTQTPKHLITATGQRVTLRCSPRSGDLSVYWYQQSLDQGLQFLIQYYNGEERAKGNILERFSAQQFPDLHSELNLSSLELGDSALYFCASSVGLTDTQYFGPGTRLTVL.

The V gene is TRBV30, the J gene TRBJ2-1, with TRBD2 matching 7 bases. Germline CDR1 GTSNPN, CDR2 SVGIG (reference sequence). The CDR3 sequence is 16 residues long. J was trimmed by 6 bases and V by 3 bases; bases with no gene match: 14. This CDR3 reads CAWRYRASGYSNEQFF. The CDR3 DNA follows: TGTGCCTGGAGGTATAGGGCTAGCGGCTATTCCAATGAGCAGTTCTTC.

The J gene is TRBJ2-7, the V gene TRBV5-6; 12 bases line up with TRBD1. There are 15 residues in the CDR3. Germline V lookup: CDR1 SGHDT, CDR2 YYEEEE. V was clipped by 1 base and J by 11 bases; unmatched bases: 10. CDR3 sequence: CASSLLSGQGALEYF. CDR3 nucleotides: TGTGCCAGCAGCTTGTTGTCGGGACAGGGGGCGCTTGAGTACTTC.